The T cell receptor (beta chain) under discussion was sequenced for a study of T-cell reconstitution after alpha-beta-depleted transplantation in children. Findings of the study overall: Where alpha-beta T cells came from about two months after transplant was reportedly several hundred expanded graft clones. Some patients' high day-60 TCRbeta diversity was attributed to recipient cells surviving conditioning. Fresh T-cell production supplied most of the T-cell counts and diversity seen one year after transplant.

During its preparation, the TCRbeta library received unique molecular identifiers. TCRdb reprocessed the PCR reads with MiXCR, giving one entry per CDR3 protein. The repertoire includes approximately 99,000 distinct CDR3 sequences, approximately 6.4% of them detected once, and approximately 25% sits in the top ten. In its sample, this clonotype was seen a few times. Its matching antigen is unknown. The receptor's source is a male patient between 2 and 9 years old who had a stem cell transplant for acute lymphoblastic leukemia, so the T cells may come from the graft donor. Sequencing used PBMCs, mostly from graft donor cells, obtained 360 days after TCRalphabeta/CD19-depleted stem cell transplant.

The CDR3 reads CASSLGQGLQPQHF. The CDR3, as DNA: TGTGCCAGCAGCTTAGGGCAGGGGCTTCAGCCCCAGCATTTT. The chain employs TRBV7-2 and TRBJ1-5; D is perhaps TRBD1 (6 bases). V was clipped by 1 base and J by 6 bases, with 10 bases between them. Germline values: CDR1 SGHTA, CDR2 FQGNSA. The CDR3 sequence is 14 residues long.